The 10 T cell receptor beta chains in this list originate from one sample, sequenced in a study of CD8+ T cells in alopecia areata (dated by TCRdb to between 2018 and 2020). Taken with the paper, the label for time point translates to: baseline before oral tofacitinib. The receptor library was made with the immunoSEQ multiplex PCR assay. For TCR sequencing, RNA was extracted from every sample and reverse transcribed into cDNA to serve as template. TCRdb stores this immuneACCESS table with in-frame sequences only. Part of the clones is absent; in the studies checked, under half of the shortfall reflects unresolved V genes, and no reason is known for the rest. This sample has approximately 150,000 clones in its table, and about 89% of those were observed once. The leading ten clones occupy roughly 16% of the sample. Sequenced here: CD8+ T cells sorted from blood, sampled at week 0. The receptors were sampled from a human donor with alopecia areata.

The J gene is TRBJ2-4, the V gene TRBV6-5, with D possibly being TRBD1 (5 bases). Trimming stripped 0 bases from V and 6 bases from J, with 9 bases between. This CDR3 is 14 amino acids long. The germline V gene encodes CDR1 MNHEY and CDR2 SVGAGI. CDR3 region: CASSYSTGANIQYF. CDR3 nucleotide sequence: TGTGCCAGCAGTTACTCAACAGGAGCAAACATTCAGTACTTC.

V usage is TRBV14 and J usage is TRBJ1-1; the D gene is possibly TRBD1 (5 bases). The CDR3 is 14 amino acids. Trimming stripped 1 base from V and 0 bases from J, with 6 bases between. Germline V lookup: CDR1 SGHDN, CDR2 FVKESK. In DNA form, the CDR3 reads TGTGCCAGCAGCCAAGCAGGGTTGAACACTGAAGCTTTCTTT. Encoded protein: CASSQAGLNTEAFF.

The V gene is TRBV2, the J gene TRBJ2-2, with a weak D call TRBD1 (5 bases). CDR1 SNHLY and CDR2 FYNNEI come from the germline V gene. V was cut by 11 bases and J by 1 base, with 14 bases left in between. This CDR3 is built from 14 residues. As DNA, the CDR3 is TGTGCCGTCCACACAGGTTTGAACACCGGGGAGCTGTTTTTT. Encoded protein: CAVHTGLNTGELFF.

The chain links TRBV29-1 to TRBJ1-1; TRBD1 is a possible D gene (5 bases). Germline assignment: CDR1 SQVTM and CDR2 ANQGSEA. Deletions cut 6 bases from V and 2 bases from J, with 10 bases between. The length of the CDR3 is 12 residues. CDR3 amino acids: CSVTRANTEAFF. The CDR3 DNA follows: TGCAGCGTAACCAGGGCTAACACTGAAGCTTTCTTT.

V usage is TRBV5-1 and J usage is TRBJ2-1; D might be TRBD1 (6 bases). Between the trimmed V and J ends, which lost 0 bases and 0 bases, there was a span of 10 bases. Germline assignment: CDR1 SGHRS and CDR2 YFSETQ. The CDR3 runs 16 residues. CDR3 DNA: TGCGCCAGCAGCTTGGGGCAGGGGAGCTCCTACAATGAGCAGTTCTTC. This gives the protein CASSLGQGSSYNEQFF.

V usage is TRBV18 and J usage is TRBJ2-7, with TRBD2 as a possible D gene (5 bases). The germline V gene encodes CDR1 KGHSH and CDR2 LQKENI. This CDR3 is built from 16 residues. Trimming removed 4 bases from V and 2 bases from J, with 18 bases in between. The CDR3 bases are TGTGCCAGCTCACGCGACGTCGTAGCGCTGACCTACGAGCAGTACTTC. It specifies CASSRDVVALTYEQYF.

The chain links TRBV9 to TRBJ1-4; D may be TRBD1 (5 bases). V lost 4 bases and J lost 6, with 16 bases in between. This CDR3 is 15 amino acids long. CDR1 is SGDLS and CDR2 is YYNGEE in the germline V gene. CDR3 residues: CASSPRGAPHEKLFF. DNA of the CDR3: TGTGCCAGCAGCCCCCGCGGGGCCCCTCATGAAAAACTGTTTTTT.

The chain joins TRBV9 to TRBJ2-7; 9 bases are a match to TRBD1. V lost 3 bases and J lost 6; bases outside the gene matches: 7. The V gene's germline CDR1 is SGDLS and CDR2 YYNGEE. The length of the CDR3 is 14 residues. As DNA, the CDR3 is TGTGCCAGCAGCGCGACAGGGGGAACCTCCGAGCAGTACTTC. It yields the protein CASSATGGTSEQYF. The full variable domain, rest sourced from reference TRBV9 and TRBJ2-7, is DSGVTQTPKHLITATGQRVTLRCSPRSGDLSVYWYQQSLDQGLQFLIQYYNGEERAKGNILERFSAQQFPDLHSELNLSSLELGDSALYFCASSATGGTSEQYFGPGTRLTVT.

The V and J genes are TRBV4-1 and TRBJ2-3; 7 bases agree with TRBD2. The CDR3 totals 15 residues. The germline CDR1 and CDR2 sequences are MGHRA and YSYEKL. Trimming removed 0 bases from V and 0 bases from J; junction bases left unmatched: 0. In DNA, the CDR3 is TGCGCCAGCAGCCAAGAAGCGGGGAGCACAGATACGCAGTATTTT. Its protein is CASSQEAGSTDTQYF.

The chain has TRBV11-2 and TRBJ2-1; 15 bases match TRBD2. CDR1 and CDR2 (germline): SGHAT, FQNNGV. This CDR3 is built from 16 residues. V trimming: 5 bases; J trimming: 7 bases; junction bases outside the gene matches: 6. The CDR3 sequence is CASSGLAGGILNEQFF. In DNA form, the CDR3 reads TGTGCCAGCAGCGGACTAGCGGGGGGGATACTGAATGAGCAGTTCTTC.